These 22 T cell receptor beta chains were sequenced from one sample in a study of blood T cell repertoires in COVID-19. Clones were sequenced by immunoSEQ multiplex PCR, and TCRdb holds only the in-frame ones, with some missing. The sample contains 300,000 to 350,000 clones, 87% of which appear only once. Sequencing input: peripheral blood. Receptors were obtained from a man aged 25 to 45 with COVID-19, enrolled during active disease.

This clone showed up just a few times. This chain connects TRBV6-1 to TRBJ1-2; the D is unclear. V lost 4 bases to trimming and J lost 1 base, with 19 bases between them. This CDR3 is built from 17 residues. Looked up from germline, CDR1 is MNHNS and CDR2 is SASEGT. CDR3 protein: CASSVEFQTLFNYGYTF. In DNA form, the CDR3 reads TGTGCCAGCAGTGTCGAATTTCAGACACTCTTTAACTATGGCTACACCTTC.

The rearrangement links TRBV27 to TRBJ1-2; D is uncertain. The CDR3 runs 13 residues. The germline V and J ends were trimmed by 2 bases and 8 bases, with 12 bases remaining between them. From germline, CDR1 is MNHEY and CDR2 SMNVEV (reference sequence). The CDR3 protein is CASSLISGDGYTF. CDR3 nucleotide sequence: TGTGCCAGCAGTTTAATTTCGGGTGACGGCTACACCTTC.

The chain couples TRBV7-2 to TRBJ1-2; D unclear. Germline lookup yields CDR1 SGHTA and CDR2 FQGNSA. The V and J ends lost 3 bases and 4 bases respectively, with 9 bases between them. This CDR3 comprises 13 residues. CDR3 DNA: TGTGCCAGCAGCTTCGCACGGGGCTATGGCTACACCTTC. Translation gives CASSFARGYGYTF.

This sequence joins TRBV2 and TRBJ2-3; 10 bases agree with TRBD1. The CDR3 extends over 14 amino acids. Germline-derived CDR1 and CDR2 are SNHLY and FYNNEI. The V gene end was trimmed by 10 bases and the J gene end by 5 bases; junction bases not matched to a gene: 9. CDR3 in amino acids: CATMDRGVQDTQYF. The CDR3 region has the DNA TGTGCCACCATGGACAGGGGGGTACAAGATACGCAGTATTTT.

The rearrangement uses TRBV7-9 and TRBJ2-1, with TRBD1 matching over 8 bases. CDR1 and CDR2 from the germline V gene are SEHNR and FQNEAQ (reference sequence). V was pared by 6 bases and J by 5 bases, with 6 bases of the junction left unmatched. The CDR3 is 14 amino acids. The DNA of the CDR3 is TGTGCCAGCAGACCGGGACAGGTGGACAATGAGCAGTTCTTC. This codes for CASRPGQVDNEQFF.

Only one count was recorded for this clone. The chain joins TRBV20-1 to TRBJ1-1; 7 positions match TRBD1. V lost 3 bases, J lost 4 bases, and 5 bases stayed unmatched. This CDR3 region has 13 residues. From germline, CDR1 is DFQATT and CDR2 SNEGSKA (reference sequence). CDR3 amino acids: CSASFSGGTEAFF. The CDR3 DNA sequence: TGCAGTGCTAGTTTCTCAGGGGGCACTGAAGCTTTCTTT.

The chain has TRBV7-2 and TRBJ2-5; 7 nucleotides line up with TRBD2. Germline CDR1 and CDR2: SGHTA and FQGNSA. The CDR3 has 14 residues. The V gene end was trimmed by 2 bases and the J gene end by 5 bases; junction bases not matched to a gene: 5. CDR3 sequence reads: CASSLLREMETQYF. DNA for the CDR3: TGTGCCAGCAGCTTACTGCGGGAGATGGAGACCCAGTACTTC.

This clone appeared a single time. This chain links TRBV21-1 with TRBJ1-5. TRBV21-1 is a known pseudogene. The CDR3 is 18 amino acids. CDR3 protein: CASNLTVGGRFLNQPQHF. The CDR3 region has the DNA TGTGCCAGCAACCTAACAGTGGGGGGACGTTTCCTCAATCAGCCCCAGCATTTT.

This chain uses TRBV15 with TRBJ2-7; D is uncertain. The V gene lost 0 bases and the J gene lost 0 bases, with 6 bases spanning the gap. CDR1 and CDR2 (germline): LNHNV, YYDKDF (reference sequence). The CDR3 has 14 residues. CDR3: CATSRELYSYEQYF. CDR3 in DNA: TGTGCCACCAGCAGAGAACTCTACTCCTACGAGCAGTACTTC.

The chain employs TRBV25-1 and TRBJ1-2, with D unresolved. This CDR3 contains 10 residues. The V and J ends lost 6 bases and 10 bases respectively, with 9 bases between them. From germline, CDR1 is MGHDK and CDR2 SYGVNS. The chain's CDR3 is CASSRRYYTF. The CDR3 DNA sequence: TGTGCCAGCAGCCGCAGGTACTACACCTTC.

CDR3 protein: CASSLFRGPGSNQPQHF. CDR3 nucleotide sequence: TGTGCCAGCAGCCTCTTCAGGGGGCCGGGGAGCAATCAGCCCCAGCATTTT. This chain connects TRBV28 to TRBJ1-5; 8 bases fit TRBD1. With 6 bases clipped from V and 1 base from J, the junction kept 11 bases outside the gene matches. Per the germline V gene, CDR1 is MDHEN and CDR2 is SYDVKM. The length of the CDR3 is 17 residues.

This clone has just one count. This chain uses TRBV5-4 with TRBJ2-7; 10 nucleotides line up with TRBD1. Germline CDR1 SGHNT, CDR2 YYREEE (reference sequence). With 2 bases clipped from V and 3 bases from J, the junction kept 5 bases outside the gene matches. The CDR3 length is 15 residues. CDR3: CASSFRDRGIYEQYF. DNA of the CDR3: TGTGCCAGCAGCTTTAGGGACAGGGGTATCTACGAGCAGTACTTC.

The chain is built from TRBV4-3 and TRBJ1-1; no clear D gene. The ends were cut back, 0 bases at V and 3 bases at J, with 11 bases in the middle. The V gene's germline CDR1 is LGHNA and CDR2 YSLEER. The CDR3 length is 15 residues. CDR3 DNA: TGCGCCAGCAGCCAAGATCTTGGGAGCTACACTGAAGCTTTCTTT. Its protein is CASSQDLGSYTEAFF.

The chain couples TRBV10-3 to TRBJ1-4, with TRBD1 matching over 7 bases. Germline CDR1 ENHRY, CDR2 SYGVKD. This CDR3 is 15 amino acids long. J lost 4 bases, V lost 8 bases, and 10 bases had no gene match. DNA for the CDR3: TGTGCCATCGCAAGACAGGGAAGCAGTAATGAAAAACTGTTTTTT. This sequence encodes CAIARQGSSNEKLFF.

DNA of the CDR3: TGTGCCAGTAGTTCTTGGCGGGAGACCACCAATGAGCAGTTCTTC. This codes for CASSSWRETTNEQFF. The chain is built from TRBV19 and TRBJ2-1; TRBD2 matches 7 bases. This CDR3 contains 15 residues. Germline loops: CDR1 LNHDA, CDR2 SQIVND (reference sequence). V dropped 5 bases and J dropped 6; count of bases not matched to a gene: 10.

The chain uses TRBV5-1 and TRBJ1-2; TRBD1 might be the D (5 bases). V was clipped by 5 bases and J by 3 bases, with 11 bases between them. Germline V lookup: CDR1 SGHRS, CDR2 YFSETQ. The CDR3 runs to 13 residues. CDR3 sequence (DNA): TGCGCCAGCAGTCCGCAGGGTTACTATGGCTACACCTTC. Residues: CASSPQGYYGYTF. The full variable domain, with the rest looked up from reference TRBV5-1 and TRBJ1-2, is KAGVTQTPRYLIKTRGQQVTLSCSPISGHRSVSWYQQTPGQGLQFLFEYFSETQRNKGNFPGRFSGRQFSNSRSEMNVSTLELGDSALYLCASSPQGYYGYTFGSGTRLTVV.

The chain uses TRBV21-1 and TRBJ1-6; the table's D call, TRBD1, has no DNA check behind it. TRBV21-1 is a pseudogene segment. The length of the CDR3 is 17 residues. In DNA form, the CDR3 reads TGTGCCAGCAGCGAACCGGGACAAAAAGTCTATAATTCACCCCTCCACTTT. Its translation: CASSEPGQKVYNSPLHF.

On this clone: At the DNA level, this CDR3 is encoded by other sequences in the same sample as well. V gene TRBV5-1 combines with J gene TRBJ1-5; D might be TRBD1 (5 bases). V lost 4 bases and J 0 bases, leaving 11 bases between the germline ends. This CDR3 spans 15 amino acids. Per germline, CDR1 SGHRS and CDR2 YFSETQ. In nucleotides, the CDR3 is TGCGCCAGCAGCCGAGACAGCAATAGCAATCAGCCCCAGCATTTT. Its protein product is CASSRDSNSNQPQHF.

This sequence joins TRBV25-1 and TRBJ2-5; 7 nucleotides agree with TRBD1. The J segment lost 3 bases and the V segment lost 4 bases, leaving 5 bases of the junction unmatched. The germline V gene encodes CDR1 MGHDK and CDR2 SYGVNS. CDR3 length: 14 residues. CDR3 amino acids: CASSGTGGKETQYF. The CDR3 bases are TGTGCCAGCAGTGGGACAGGCGGTAAAGAGACCCAGTACTTC.

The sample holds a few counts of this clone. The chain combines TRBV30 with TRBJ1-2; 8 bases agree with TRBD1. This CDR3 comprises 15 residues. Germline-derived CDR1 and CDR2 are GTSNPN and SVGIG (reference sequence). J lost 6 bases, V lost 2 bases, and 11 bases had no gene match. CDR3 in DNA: TGTGCCTGGAGTTCGCCCCCGGGACAGGAGGATGGCTACACCTTC. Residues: CAWSSPPGQEDGYTF.

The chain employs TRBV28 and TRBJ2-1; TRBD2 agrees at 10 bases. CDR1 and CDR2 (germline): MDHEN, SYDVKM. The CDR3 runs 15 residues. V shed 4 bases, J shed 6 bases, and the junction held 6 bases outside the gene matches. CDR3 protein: CASSSPAGGGNEQFF. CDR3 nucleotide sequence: TGTGCCAGCAGTTCTCCAGCGGGAGGGGGCAATGAGCAGTTCTTC.

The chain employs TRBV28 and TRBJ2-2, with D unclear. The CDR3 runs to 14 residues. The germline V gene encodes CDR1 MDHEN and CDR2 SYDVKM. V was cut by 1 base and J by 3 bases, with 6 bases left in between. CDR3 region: CASSLFSDTGELFF. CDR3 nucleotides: TGTGCCAGCAGTTTATTCTCAGACACCGGGGAGCTGTTTTTT. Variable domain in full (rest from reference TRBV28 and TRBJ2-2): DVKVTQSSRYLVKRTGEKVFLECVQDMDHENMFWYRQDPGLGLRLIYFSYDVKMKEKGDIPEGYSVSREKKERFSLILESASTNQTSMYLCASSLFSDTGELFFGEGSRLTVL.